The 20 T cell receptor beta chains below all came from one sample that was sequenced in a study of relationships among human T cell subsets. Anti-CD25 beads selected CD4+CD25+ regulatory T cells from positively selected CD4+ cells. From mRNA, alpha and beta CDR3 regions were amplified using semiquantitative ARM-PCR. In ARM-PCR, communal superprimers followed tagged nested gene-specific primers for exponential amplification. TCRdb fed the multiplex PCR reads into MiXCR, producing one record per CDR3 protein. The sample holds about 14,000 distinct CDR3 sequences, over 50% seen once. The sequencing input was Tregs sorted from blood. The source of these receptors is a man aged 35 to 55 in good health.

This clonotype was seen once. For the CDR3, the DNA is TGTGCCAGCAGTTGGACAGGGGACTACGAGCAGTACTTC. This gives the protein CASSWTGDYEQYF. J is TRBJ2-7 and V is TRBV2; 9 bases line up with TRBD1. Germline lookup yields CDR1 SNHLY and CDR2 FYNNEI. The CDR3 covers 13 residues. V was pared by 5 bases and J by 3 bases, with 2 bases of the junction left unmatched.

The J gene is TRBJ2-1, the V gene TRBV6-1, with D unresolved. Trimming left V 5 bases short and J 6 bases short, with 14 bases between. CDR1 MNHNS and CDR2 SASEGT come from the germline V gene. This CDR3 spans 14 amino acids. The CDR3 region has the DNA TGTGCCAGCAGTCGGCCATCCCGCCGCAATGAGCAGTTCTTC. As protein: CASSRPSRRNEQFF.

This chain joins TRBV5-1 and TRBJ2-7; the D is unclear. V was pared by 4 bases and J by 7 bases, with 15 bases between. Germline CDR1 reads SGHRS; CDR2 reads YFSETQ. The CDR3 consists of 13 residues. The CDR3 sequence is CASSRTYSSEQYF. The CDR3 nucleotides read TGCGCCAGCAGCCGGACCTATTCGAGTGAGCAGTACTTC.

V and J are TRBV28 and TRBJ1-2; a possible D gene is TRBD1 (6 bases). Trimming stripped 7 bases from V and 2 bases from J, with 14 bases between. This CDR3 is built from 14 residues. Germline CDR1 is MDHEN and CDR2 is SYDVKM. The CDR3 coding sequence is TGTGCCAGCACGTTCGGGGGGCCCAACTATGGCTACACCTTC. Protein sequence: CASTFGGPNYGYTF.

The V gene is TRBV6-1, the J gene TRBJ1-5, with no clear D. Between the trimmed V and J ends, which lost 8 bases and 1 base, there was a span of 9 bases. The CDR3 consists of 13 residues. Germline V gene data show CDR1 as MNHNS and CDR2 as SASEGT. The CDR3 region has the DNA TGTGCCAGCGGGGAAAGGAGCAATCAGCCCCAGCATTTT. It specifies CASGERSNQPQHF.

This chain uses TRBV5-1 with TRBJ2-7, with D perhaps matching TRBD2 (5 bases). This CDR3 contains 16 residues. CDR1 and CDR2 from the germline V gene are SGHRS and YFSETQ. The germline V and J ends were trimmed by 2 bases and 6 bases, with 21 bases remaining between them. The CDR3 protein is CASSFTDRAERSEQYF. The CDR3 bases are TGCGCCAGCAGCTTTACGGACCGGGCCGAGCGGAGCGAGCAGTACTTC.

This clonotype has a handful of counts. The chain has TRBV28 and TRBJ2-1, with 10 bases identical to TRBD2. The CDR3 spans 18 residues. Trimming at V came to 5 bases and at J to 9 bases, leaving 19 bases not matched to a gene. The germline CDR1 and CDR2 sequences are MDHEN and SYDVKM. The DNA for the CDR3 is TGTGCCAGCAGTCAACGGGGCCGTAACAGCGGGGGGGCCGGTGAGCAGTTCTTC. Its translation: CASSQRGRNSGGAGEQFF.

The V and J genes are TRBV6-6 and TRBJ1-1; D unresolved. Germline-derived CDR1 and CDR2 are MNHNY and SVGAGI (reference sequence). This CDR3 is 15 amino acids long. V lost 4 bases, J lost 1 base, and 13 bases lay in between. This chain's CDR3 is CASSSPITRNTEAFF. The DNA for the CDR3 is TGTGCCAGCAGTTCGCCAATAACACGGAACACTGAAGCTTTCTTT.

The chain couples TRBV19 to TRBJ1-1; no clear D gene. The germline V gene encodes CDR1 LNHDA and CDR2 SQIVND (reference sequence). The CDR3 loop spans 12 amino acids. Trimming left V 3 bases short and J 2 bases short, with 4 bases between. CDR3 DNA sequence: TGTGCCAGTAGTATCGGTAACACTGAAGCTTTCTTT. Translation: CASSIGNTEAFF.

This chain links TRBV4-1 with TRBJ2-4; 9 bases line up with TRBD1. The V gene end was trimmed by 2 bases and the J gene end by 4 bases; junction bases not matched to a gene: 6. Germline values: CDR1 MGHRA, CDR2 YSYEKL. The CDR3 covers 16 residues. As DNA, the CDR3 is TGCGCCAGCAGCCAACCTACAGGGGGCGGGAAAAACATTCAGTACTTC. It codes for CASSQPTGGGKNIQYF.

This clonotype appeared a few times. V is TRBV4-1 and J is TRBJ2-5, with D possibly TRBD1 on 5 matching bases. Germline assignment: CDR1 MGHRA and CDR2 YSYEKL. This CDR3 has 14 residues. The ends were cut back, 1 base at V and 1 base at J, with 7 bases in the middle. CDR3 protein: CASSQAGLQETQYF. In DNA form, the CDR3 reads TGCGCCAGCAGCCAAGCAGGGCTCCAAGAGACCCAGTACTTC.

This clonotype came up a few times. This chain connects TRBV20-1 to TRBJ2-1; 10 positions match TRBD2. V lost 4 bases, J lost 7 bases, and 4 bases stayed unmatched. The CDR3 extends over 13 amino acids. The germline gives CDR1 DFQATT, CDR2 SNEGSKA (reference sequence). The DNA for the CDR3 is TGCAGTGCTACAGCGGGAGGGTCAAATGAGCAGTTCTTC. Its protein is CSATAGGSNEQFF.

The CDR3 is CASKQTRATSNQPQHF. As DNA, the CDR3 is TGTGCCAGCAAACAGACCAGGGCCACTAGCAATCAGCCCCAGCATTTT. The chain combines TRBV27 with TRBJ1-5; possibly TRBD1 for D (5 bases). V lost 7 bases, J lost 0 bases, and 16 bases lay in between. Germline CDR1 and CDR2: MNHEY and SMNVEV (reference sequence). This CDR3 comprises 16 residues.

This clonotype was detected a few times. CDR3: CASSLSEGQGALGYTF. The CDR3 DNA sequence: TGTGCCAGCAGTTTATCGGAGGGACAGGGGGCGCTTGGCTACACCTTC. The chain recombines TRBV27 with TRBJ1-2, with 12 bases fitting TRBD1. After removal of 0 bases from V and 7 bases from J, the junction contained 6 bases not matched to a gene. The CDR3 runs 16 residues. Per the germline V gene, CDR1 is MNHEY and CDR2 is SMNVEV (reference sequence).

With regard to this clonotype: One end of the junction does not line up with germline, which may come from a read error. The rearrangement uses TRBV5-4 and TRBJ2-5, with 7 bases matching TRBD1. The CDR3 is 13 amino acids. Germline V gene data show CDR1 as SGHNT and CDR2 as YYREEE (reference sequence). The CDR3 region has the DNA TGCGCCAGCAGCTCGGACAGGATAGAGACCCAGTACTTC. Translation gives CASSSDRIETQYF.

This chain joins TRBV2 and TRBJ1-6, with D possibly TRBD1 on 6 matching bases. Deletions cut 7 bases from V and 8 bases from J, with 18 bases between. The CDR3 contains 15 residues. Germline CDR1 SNHLY, CDR2 FYNNEI. CDR3 coding DNA: TGTGCCAGCAAGTCGAACAGGGTGTTCGATTCACCCCTCCACTTT. As protein: CASKSNRVFDSPLHF.

The rearrangement uses TRBV20-1 and TRBJ2-1; a possible D gene is TRBD2 (5 bases). CDR1 is DFQATT and CDR2 is SNEGSKA in the germline V gene (reference sequence). Trimming left V 1 base short and J 2 bases short, with 12 bases between. This CDR3 spans 15 amino acids. CDR3 bases: TGCAGTGCTAGAGGCCGAGCCGGGGCCTACAATGAGCAGTTCTTC. This gives the protein CSARGRAGAYNEQFF.

The count of this clonotype is one. The rearrangement joins TRBV28 to TRBJ1-1; D uncertain. The V and J ends lost 2 bases and 1 base respectively, with 17 bases between them. The CDR3 runs 17 residues. In germline, CDR1 is MDHEN, CDR2 SYDVKM. The CDR3 coding sequence is TGTGCCAGCAGTTTAGGACCGACGCAAGCCCGGAACACTGAAGCTTTCTTT. The encoded protein is CASSLGPTQARNTEAFF. Filled out from reference TRBV28 and TRBJ1-1, the complete variable domain reads DVKVTQSSRYLVKRTGEKVFLECVQDMDHENMFWYRQDPGLGLRLIYFSYDVKMKEKGDIPEGYSVSREKKERFSLILESASTNQTSMYLCASSLGPTQARNTEAFFGQGTRLTVV.

On this clonotype itself: The CDR3 end shows no conserved phenylalanine or tryptophan, and so a read error is likely. The limits of the CDR3 on the DNA are not certain, so only TCRdb's listed CDR3 is given. The rearrangement joins TRBV3-1 to TRBJ1-1. Including both end residues, the CDR3 is 12 amino acids long. CDR1 is LGHDT and CDR2 is YNNKEL in the germline V gene (reference sequence). CDR3 sequence reads: CASSQVEERTIL.

This clonotype was picked up a small number of times. The V gene is TRBV4-1, the J gene TRBJ2-7, with D unresolved. This CDR3 region has 15 residues. Germline loops: CDR1 MGHRA, CDR2 YSYEKL. Trimming shortened V by 0 bases and J by 2 bases, and 11 bases separated the two germline ends. The DNA of the CDR3 is TGCGCCAGCAGCCAAGATAGGGATCGCGCCTACGAGCAGTACTTC. Residues: CASSQDRDRAYEQYF.